This T cell receptor beta chain was recorded in a study of shared clonotypes between healthy human individuals. As for the study in general: Donors had three CD4 naive, three CD4 memory, two CD8 naive and one CD8 memory plate apiece.

On this clone: Its antigen is unidentified.

Notes on the study in general: Rarefaction revealed incomplete sorted-subset sequencing despite large depth.

Assay: immunoSEQ multiplex PCR; the TCRdb copy retains only in-frame clones and omits some. The data show more than 2,000,000 clones, 93% seen once. This CDR3 region has 15 residues. The V segment lost 7 bases and the J segment 6 bases; nucleotides outside the gene matches: 12. The germline V gene encodes CDR1 MDHEN and CDR2 SYDVKM. The sample was naive CD4+ T cells from PBMCs. Subset indicated: CD45RA+ positively selected. The genes are TRBV28 and TRBJ1-1, with 9 bases fitting TRBD1. This TCR came from a young man in good health. Some clones in this sample may be carry-over from other donors' samples. The CDR3 DNA is TGTGCCAGCAACCACAGGGGGCGCAGCAATCCTGAAGCTTTCTTT. As protein: CASNHRGRSNPEAFF.